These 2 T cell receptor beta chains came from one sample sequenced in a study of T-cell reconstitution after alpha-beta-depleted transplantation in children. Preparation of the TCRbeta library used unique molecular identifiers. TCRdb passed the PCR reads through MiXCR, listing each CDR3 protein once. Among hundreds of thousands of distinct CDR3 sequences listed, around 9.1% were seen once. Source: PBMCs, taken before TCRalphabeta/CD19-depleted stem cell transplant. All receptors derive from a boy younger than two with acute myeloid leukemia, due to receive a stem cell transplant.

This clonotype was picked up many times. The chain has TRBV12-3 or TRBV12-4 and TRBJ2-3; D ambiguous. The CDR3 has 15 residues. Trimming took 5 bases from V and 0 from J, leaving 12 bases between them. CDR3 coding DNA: TGTGCCAGCAGTCTCCGGACGGCTAGCACAGATACGCAGTATTTT. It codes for CASSLRTASTDTQYF.

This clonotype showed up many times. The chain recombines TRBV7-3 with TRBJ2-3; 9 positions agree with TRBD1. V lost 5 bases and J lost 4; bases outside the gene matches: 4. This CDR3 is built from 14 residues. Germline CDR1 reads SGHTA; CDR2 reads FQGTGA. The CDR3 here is CASSATGGADTQYF. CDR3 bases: TGTGCCAGCAGCGCAACAGGGGGCGCAGATACGCAGTATTTT.